The 4 T cell receptor beta chains below all came from one sample that was sequenced in a study of T cells in Graves' hyperthyroidism and ophthalmopathy. From RNA transcripts, TCR beta CDR3 regions were amplified. Initially, a first-round RT-PCR of the TCR CDR3 employed the HTBI primer set. Each CDR3 protein gets one entry after TCRdb re-called the multiplex PCR reads with MiXCR. The sample yields roughly 720,000 distinct CDR3 sequences, approximately 15% seen once. Sequences were obtained from blood. These receptors originate from a man aged 45 to 65 with Graves' hyperthyroidism.

In its sample, this clonotype was seen many times. CDR3 sequence (DNA): TGTGCCAGCAGCGGGAGCTTTGAGCAGTTCTTC. It encodes CASSGSFEQFF. The V gene is TRBV27, the J gene TRBJ2-1, with D perhaps TRBD2 (6 bases). Trimming stripped 6 bases from V and 9 bases from J, with 9 bases between. CDR3 size: 11 residues. CDR1 MNHEY and CDR2 SMNVEV come from the germline V gene (reference sequence).

This clonotype has at least ten counts. This chain connects TRBV15 to TRBJ1-5; weak D call: TRBD1 (5 bases). The germline gives CDR1 LNHNV, CDR2 YYDKDF (reference sequence). The CDR3 runs to 17 residues. Trimming stripped 2 bases from V and 4 bases from J, with 18 bases between. The CDR3 nucleotides are TGTGCCACCAGCAGAACAACGTATGAGAGGGGAAATCAGCCCCAGCATTTT. It encodes CATSRTTYERGNQPQHF.

The chain links TRBV24-1 to TRBJ2-3; D is ambiguous. V was cut by 3 bases and J by 1 base, with 13 bases left in between. The CDR3 covers 16 residues. The germline V gene has CDR1 KGHDR and CDR2 SFDVKD. CDR3 region: CATSDGSGVGTDTQYF. CDR3 in DNA: TGTGCCACCAGTGATGGTTCTGGGGTGGGCACAGATACGCAGTATTTT.

Only a few counts were recorded for this clonotype. V and J are TRBV5-1 and TRBJ2-5; 7 nucleotides align to TRBD1. Trimming at V came to 4 bases and at J to 2 bases, leaving 11 bases not matched to a gene. Germline CDR1 SGHRS, CDR2 YFSETQ. The CDR3 has 16 amino acids. CDR3 loop: CASSQEPQGKQETQYF. In nucleotides, the CDR3 is TGCGCCAGCAGCCAAGAGCCACAGGGGAAACAAGAGACCCAGTACTTC. Complete variable domain (other parts from reference TRBV5-1 and TRBJ2-5): KAGVTQTPRYLIKTRGQQVTLSCSPISGHRSVSWYQQTPGQGLQFLFEYFSETQRNKGNFPGRFSGRQFSNSRSEMNVSTLELGDSALYLCASSQEPQGKQETQYFGPGTRLLVL.